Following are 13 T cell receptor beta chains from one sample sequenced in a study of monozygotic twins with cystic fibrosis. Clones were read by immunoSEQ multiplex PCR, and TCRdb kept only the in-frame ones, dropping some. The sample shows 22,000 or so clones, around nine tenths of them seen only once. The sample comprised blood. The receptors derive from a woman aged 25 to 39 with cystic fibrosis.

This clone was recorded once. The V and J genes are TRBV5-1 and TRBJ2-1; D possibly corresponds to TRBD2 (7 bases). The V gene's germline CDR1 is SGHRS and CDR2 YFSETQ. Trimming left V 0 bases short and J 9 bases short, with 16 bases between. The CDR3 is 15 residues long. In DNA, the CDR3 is TGCGCCAGCAGCTTGGATGTTCGGGGGGCCGGTGAGCAGTTCTTC. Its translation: CASSLDVRGAGEQFF.

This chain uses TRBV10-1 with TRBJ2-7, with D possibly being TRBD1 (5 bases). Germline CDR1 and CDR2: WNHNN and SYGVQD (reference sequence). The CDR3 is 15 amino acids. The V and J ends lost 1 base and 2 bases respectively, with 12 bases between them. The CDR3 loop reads CASSECTGSTYEQYF. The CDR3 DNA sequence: TGCGCCAGCAGTGAGTGTACAGGCAGTACCTACGAGCAGTACTTC.

The CDR3 DNA sequence: TGTGCCAGCAGCTGGGGCCCGACCTACGAGCAGTACTTC. This translates into CASSWGPTYEQYF. The rearrangement uses TRBV11-2 and TRBJ2-7, with a weak D call TRBD1 (5 bases). Per the germline V gene, CDR1 is SGHAT and CDR2 is FQNNGV. Trimming cost V 4 bases and J 2 bases, with 9 bases left between them. This CDR3 has 13 residues.

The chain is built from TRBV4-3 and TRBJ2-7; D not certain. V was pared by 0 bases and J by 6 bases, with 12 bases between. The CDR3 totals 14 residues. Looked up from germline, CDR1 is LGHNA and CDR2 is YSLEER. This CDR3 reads CASSQERFSLEQYF. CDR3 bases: TGCGCCAGCAGCCAAGAGCGTTTTAGTCTCGAGCAGTACTTC.

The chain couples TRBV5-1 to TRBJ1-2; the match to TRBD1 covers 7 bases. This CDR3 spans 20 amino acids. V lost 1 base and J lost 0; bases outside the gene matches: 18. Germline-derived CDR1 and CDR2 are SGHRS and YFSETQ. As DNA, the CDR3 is TGCGCCAGCAGCTTGCATCCCCCTCGGGACAGCCAGTTTGCTAACTATGGCTACACCTTC. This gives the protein CASSLHPPRDSQFANYGYTF.

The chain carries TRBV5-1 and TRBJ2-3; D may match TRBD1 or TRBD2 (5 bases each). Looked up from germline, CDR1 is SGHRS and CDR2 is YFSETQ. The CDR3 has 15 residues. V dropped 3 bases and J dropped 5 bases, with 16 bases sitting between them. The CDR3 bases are TGCGCCAGCAGCTGGGGGTCTCCGGGTGGAGATACGCAGTATTTT. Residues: CASSWGSPGGDTQYF. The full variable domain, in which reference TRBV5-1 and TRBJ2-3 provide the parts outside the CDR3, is KAGVTQTPRYLIKTRGQQVTLSCSPISGHRSVSWYQQTPGQGLQFLFEYFSETQRNKGNFPGRFSGRQFSNSRSEMNVSTLELGDSALYLCASSWGSPGGDTQYFGPGTRLTVL.

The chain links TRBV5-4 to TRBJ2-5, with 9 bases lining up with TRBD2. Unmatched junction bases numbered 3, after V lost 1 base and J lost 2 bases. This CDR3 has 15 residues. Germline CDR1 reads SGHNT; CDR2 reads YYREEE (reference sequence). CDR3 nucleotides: TGTGCCAGCAGCTTGCAGCGGGGGGTACAAGAGACCCAGTACTTC. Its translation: CASSLQRGVQETQYF.

The chain's CDR3 is CASSQDPNRYSGNTIYF. CDR3 in DNA: TGTGCCAGCAGCCAAGATCCCAACCGTTACTCTGGAAACACCATATATTTT. The chain employs TRBV4-2 and TRBJ1-3; D gene ambiguous. Germline loops: CDR1 LGHNA, CDR2 YNFKEQ. Trimming stripped 0 bases from V and 0 bases from J, with 12 bases between. CDR3 size: 17 residues.

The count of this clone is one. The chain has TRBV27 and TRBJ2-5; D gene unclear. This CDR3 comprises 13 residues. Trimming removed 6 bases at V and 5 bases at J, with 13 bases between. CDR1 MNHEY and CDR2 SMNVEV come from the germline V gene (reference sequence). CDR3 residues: CASSLLSRETQYF. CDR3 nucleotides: TGTGCCAGCAGCTTACTCTCAAGGGAGACCCAGTACTTC.

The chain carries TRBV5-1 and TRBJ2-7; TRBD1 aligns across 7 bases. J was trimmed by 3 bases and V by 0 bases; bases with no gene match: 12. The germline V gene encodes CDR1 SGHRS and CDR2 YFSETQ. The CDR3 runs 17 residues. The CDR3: CASSLGRSGTDLYEQYF. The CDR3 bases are TGCGCCAGCAGCTTGGGACGTTCCGGGACAGACCTCTACGAGCAGTACTTC.

As DNA, the CDR3 is TGCGCCAGCAGCTTGGCATCTAGCGGGGGTACCTCTAATACGCAGTATTTT. Translating it yields CASSLASSGGTSNTQYF. The chain is built from TRBV5-1 and TRBJ2-3; 10 positions agree with TRBD2. Germline CDR1 SGHRS, CDR2 YFSETQ. The CDR3 loop spans 17 amino acids. Unmatched junction bases numbered 11, after V lost 0 bases and J lost 7 bases. The entire variable domain, with the rest obtained from reference TRBV5-1 and TRBJ2-3, is as follows: KAGVTQTPRYLIKTRGQQVTLSCSPISGHRSVSWYQQTPGQGLQFLFEYFSETQRNKGNFPGRFSGRQFSNSRSEMNVSTLELGDSALYLCASSLASSGGTSNTQYFGPGTRLTVL.

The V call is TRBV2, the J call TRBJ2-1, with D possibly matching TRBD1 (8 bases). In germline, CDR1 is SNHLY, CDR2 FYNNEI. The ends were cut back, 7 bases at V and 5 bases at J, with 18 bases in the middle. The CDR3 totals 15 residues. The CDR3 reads CASKTQGGFNNEQFF. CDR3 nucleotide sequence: TGTGCCAGCAAGACACAGGGGGGGTTCAACAATGAGCAGTTCTTC. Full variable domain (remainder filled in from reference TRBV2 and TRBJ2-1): EPEVTQTPSHQVTQMGQEVILRCVPISNHLYFYWYRQILGQKVEFLVSFYNNEISEKSEIFDDQFSVERPDGSNFTLKIRSTKLEDSAMYFCASKTQGGFNNEQFFGPGTRLTVL.

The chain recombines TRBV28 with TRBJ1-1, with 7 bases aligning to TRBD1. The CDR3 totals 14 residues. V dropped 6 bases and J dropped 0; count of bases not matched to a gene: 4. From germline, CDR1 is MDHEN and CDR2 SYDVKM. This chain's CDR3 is CASRTDRMNTEAFF. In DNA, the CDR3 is TGTGCCAGCAGGACGGACAGGATGAACACTGAAGCTTTCTTT.